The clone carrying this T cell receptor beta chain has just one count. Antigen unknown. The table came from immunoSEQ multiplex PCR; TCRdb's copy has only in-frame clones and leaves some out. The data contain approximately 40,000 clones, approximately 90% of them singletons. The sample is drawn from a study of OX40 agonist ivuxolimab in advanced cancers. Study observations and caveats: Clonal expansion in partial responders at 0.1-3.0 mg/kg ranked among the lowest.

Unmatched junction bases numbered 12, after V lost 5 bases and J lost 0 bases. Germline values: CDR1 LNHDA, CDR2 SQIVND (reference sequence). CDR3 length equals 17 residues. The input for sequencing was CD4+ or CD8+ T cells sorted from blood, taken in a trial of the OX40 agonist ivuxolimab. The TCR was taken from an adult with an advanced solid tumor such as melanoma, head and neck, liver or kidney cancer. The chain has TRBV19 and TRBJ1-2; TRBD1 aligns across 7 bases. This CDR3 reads CASSLGMRQGPNYGYTF. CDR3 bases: TGTGCCAGTAGTTTAGGTATGCGACAGGGACCTAACTATGGCTACACCTTC.